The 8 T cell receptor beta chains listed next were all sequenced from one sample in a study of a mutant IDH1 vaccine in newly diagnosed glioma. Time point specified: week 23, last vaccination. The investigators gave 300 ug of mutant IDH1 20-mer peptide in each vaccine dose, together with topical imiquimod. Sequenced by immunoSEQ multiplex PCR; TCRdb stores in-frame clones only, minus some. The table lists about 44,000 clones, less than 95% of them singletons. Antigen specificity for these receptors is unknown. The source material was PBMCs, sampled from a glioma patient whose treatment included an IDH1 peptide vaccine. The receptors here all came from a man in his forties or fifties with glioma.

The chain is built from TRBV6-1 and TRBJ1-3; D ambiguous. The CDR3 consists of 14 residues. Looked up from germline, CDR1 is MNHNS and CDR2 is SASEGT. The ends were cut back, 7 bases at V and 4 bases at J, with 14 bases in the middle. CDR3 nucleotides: TGTGCCAGCACTGAGGATTGGCAAGGAAACACCATATATTTT. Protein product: CASTEDWQGNTIYF.

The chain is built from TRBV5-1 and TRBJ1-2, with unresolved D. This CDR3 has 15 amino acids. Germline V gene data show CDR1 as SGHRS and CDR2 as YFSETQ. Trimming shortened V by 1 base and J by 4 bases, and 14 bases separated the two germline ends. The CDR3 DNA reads TGCGCCAGCAGCTTGTATGAGGGTTCCAGCTATGGCTACACCTTC. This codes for CASSLYEGSSYGYTF.

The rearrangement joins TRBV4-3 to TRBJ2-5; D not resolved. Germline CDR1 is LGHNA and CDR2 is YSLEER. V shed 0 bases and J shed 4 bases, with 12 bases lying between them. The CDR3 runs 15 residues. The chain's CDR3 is CASSQEVEVRETQYF. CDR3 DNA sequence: TGCGCCAGCAGCCAAGAGGTGGAAGTCAGAGAGACCCAGTACTTC.

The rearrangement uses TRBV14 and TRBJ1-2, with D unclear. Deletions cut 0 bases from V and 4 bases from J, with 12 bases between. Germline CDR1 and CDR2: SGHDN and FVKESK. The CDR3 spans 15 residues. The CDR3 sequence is CASSQDWAGLYGYTF. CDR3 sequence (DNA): TGTGCCAGCAGCCAAGATTGGGCAGGACTCTATGGCTACACCTTC. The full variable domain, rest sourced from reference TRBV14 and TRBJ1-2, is EAGVTQFPSHSVIEKGQTVTLRCDPISGHDNLYWYRRVMGKEIKFLLHFVKESKQDESGMPNNRFLAERTGGTYSTLKVQPAELEDSGVYFCASSQDWAGLYGYTFGSGTRLTVV.

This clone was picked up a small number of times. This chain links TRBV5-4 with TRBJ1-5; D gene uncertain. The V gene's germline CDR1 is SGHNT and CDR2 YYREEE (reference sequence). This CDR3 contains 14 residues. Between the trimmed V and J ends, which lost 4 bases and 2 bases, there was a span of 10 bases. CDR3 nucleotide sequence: TGTGCCAGCAGCCAGGTCCCCGGCAATCAGCCCCAGCATTTT. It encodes CASSQVPGNQPQHF.

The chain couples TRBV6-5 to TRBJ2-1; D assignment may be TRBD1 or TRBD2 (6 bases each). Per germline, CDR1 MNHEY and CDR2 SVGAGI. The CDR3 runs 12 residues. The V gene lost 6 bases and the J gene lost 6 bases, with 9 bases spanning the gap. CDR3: CASRGGRNEQFF. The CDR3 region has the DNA TGTGCCAGCAGGGGGGGCCGCAATGAGCAGTTCTTC.

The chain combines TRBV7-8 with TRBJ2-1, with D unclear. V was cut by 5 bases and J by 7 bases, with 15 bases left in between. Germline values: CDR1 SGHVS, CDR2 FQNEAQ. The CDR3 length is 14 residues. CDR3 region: CASSLWAAANEQFF. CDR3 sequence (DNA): TGTGCCAGCAGCCTCTGGGCGGCAGCGAATGAGCAGTTCTTC.

CDR3 sequence reads: CAVNPGGPTGELFF. The DNA of the CDR3 is TGTGCCGTTAACCCGGGGGGGCCGACCGGGGAGCTGTTTTTT. The J gene is TRBJ2-2, the V gene TRBV6-5; 8 bases map to TRBD2. Germline V gene sequence: CDR1 MNHEY, CDR2 SVGAGI. This CDR3 has 14 residues. Losses at the gene ends were 11 bases for V and 5 bases for J; bases not matched to a gene: 10.